These 16 T cell receptor beta chains came from one sample sequenced in a study of technical replicates of blood from a handful of donors. Assay used: immunoSEQ multiplex PCR; TCRdb lists only in-frame clones, some missing. The data contain more than 65,000 clones, just under 95% of them singletons. Sequenced material: T cells isolated from PBMCs. Receptor source: a human donor in good health.

The chain has TRBV13 and TRBJ1-5; TRBD1 is a possible D gene (6 bases). This CDR3 comprises 16 residues. Deletions cut 5 bases from V and 0 bases from J, with 14 bases between. Germline V gene sequence: CDR1 PRHDT, CDR2 FYEKMQ (reference sequence). The CDR3, as DNA: TGTGCCAGCAGCCCAGGCAGGGGTGGTAGCAATCAGCCCCAGCATTTT. This sequence encodes CASSPGRGGSNQPQHF.

The chain combines TRBV5-1 with TRBJ2-1, with 13 nucleotides matching TRBD2. V was clipped by 4 bases and J by 10 bases; unmatched bases: 11. This CDR3 is 16 amino acids long. The V gene's germline CDR1 is SGHRS and CDR2 YFSETQ. The CDR3 sequence: CASSELAGGPFSEQFF. The CDR3 DNA reads TGCGCCAGCAGCGAACTAGCGGGAGGGCCGTTCTCAGAGCAGTTCTTC.

J is TRBJ1-5 and V is TRBV29-1; D might be TRBD1 (6 bases). Per the germline V gene, CDR1 is SQVTM and CDR2 is ANQGSEA. This CDR3 region has 13 residues. Trimming cost V 3 bases and J 5 bases, with 11 bases left between them. The CDR3 DNA is TGCAGCGTTGAGGCATCAGGGGATCAGCCCCAGCATTTT. Residues: CSVEASGDQPQHF.

J is TRBJ1-3 and V is TRBV10-3; D gene unclear. Looked up from germline, CDR1 is ENHRY and CDR2 is SYGVKD. Trimming shortened V by 3 bases and J by 0 bases, and 9 bases separated the two germline ends. This CDR3 spans 15 amino acids. As DNA, the CDR3 is TGTGCCATCAGTGACGGAAGGAGCTCTGGAAACACCATATATTTT. Residues: CAISDGRSSGNTIYF.

This rearrangement joins TRBV28 to TRBJ2-3; weak D call: TRBD2 (6 bases). V was shortened by 7 bases and J by 6 bases, with 14 bases between the two germline ends. Germline CDR1 is MDHEN and CDR2 is SYDVKM. CDR3 size: 13 residues. The CDR3 loop reads CASTSYGGDTQYF. The CDR3 region has the DNA TGTGCCAGCACCTCTTACGGGGGTGATACGCAGTATTTT.

V is TRBV6-1 and J is TRBJ1-4; unclear D gene. The CDR3 is made up of 14 amino acids. Trimming cost V 6 bases and J 3 bases, with 11 bases left between them. Germline CDR1 is MNHNS and CDR2 is SASEGT. The CDR3 DNA is TGTGCCAGCAGCTCCACAGCAGCTAATGAAAAACTGTTTTTT. Amino acid sequence: CASSSTAANEKLFF.

V usage is TRBV9 and J usage is TRBJ2-1; 7 bases are a match to TRBD1. The germline CDR1 and CDR2 sequences are SGDLS and YYNGEE. V trimming: 2 bases; J trimming: 8 bases; junction bases outside the gene matches: 4. This CDR3 is built from 13 residues. CDR3 residues: CASSVYRGDEQFF. The DNA for the CDR3 is TGTGCCAGCAGCGTTTACAGGGGCGATGAGCAGTTCTTC.

V is TRBV19 and J is TRBJ1-2; D is unresolved. This CDR3 has 13 amino acids. Germline V gene lookup returns CDR1 LNHDA and CDR2 SQIVND (reference sequence). V shed 5 bases and J shed 4 bases, with 11 bases lying between them. CDR3: CASSDVAGYGYTF. CDR3 in DNA: TGTGCCAGTAGTGACGTTGCGGGCTATGGCTACACCTTC. Full variable domain (outside the CDR3, taken from reference TRBV19 and TRBJ1-2): DGGITQSPKYLFRKEGQNVTLSCEQNLNHDAMYWYRQDPGQGLRLIYYSQIVNDFQKGDIAEGYSVSREKKESFPLTVTSAQKNPTAFYLCASSDVAGYGYTFGSGTRLTVV.

The chain links TRBV27 to TRBJ2-3; tentatively, D is TRBD2 (5 bases). The V and J ends lost 2 bases and 5 bases respectively, with 5 bases between them. This CDR3 comprises 12 residues. Germline loops: CDR1 MNHEY, CDR2 SMNVEV (reference sequence). CDR3 in amino acids: CASSLAGDTQYF. DNA of the CDR3: TGTGCCAGCAGTTTAGCGGGAGATACGCAGTATTTT.

The V gene is TRBV6-1, the J gene TRBJ1-1, with a tentative D call TRBD1 (5 bases). V gave up 2 bases and J gave up 11 bases, with 12 bases separating them. The germline gives CDR1 MNHNS, CDR2 SASEGT. CDR3 size: 12 residues. The CDR3 loop is CASSEIRQRAFF. DNA of the CDR3: TGTGCCAGCAGTGAAATTAGACAGAGGGCTTTCTTT.

The rearrangement links TRBV9 to TRBJ1-2; 7 bases are shared with TRBD1. Germline V lookup: CDR1 SGDLS, CDR2 YYNGEE. The junction had 7 bases not matched to a gene; V was cut back by 7 bases and J by 4 bases. The CDR3 spans 13 residues. In DNA, the CDR3 is TGTGCCAGCGGTACAGGGGACGGCTATGGCTACACCTTC. Protein sequence: CASGTGDGYGYTF.

This rearrangement joins TRBV28 to TRBJ1-1; 7 bases are a match to TRBD1. The CDR3 length is 13 residues. Germline lookup yields CDR1 MDHEN and CDR2 SYDVKM. V dropped 5 bases and J dropped 7; count of bases not matched to a gene: 7. This chain's CDR3 is CASSLAGTDEAFF. CDR3 in DNA: TGTGCCAGCAGTCTGGCGGGGACAGATGAAGCTTTCTTT.

The CDR3 nucleotides are TGTGCCACCAGCAGAGTGGCCTCTGGGGCCAACGTCCTGACTTTC. Residues: CATSRVASGANVLTF. The chain uses TRBV15 and TRBJ2-6, with unresolved D. This CDR3 is built from 15 residues. Germline V gene data show CDR1 as LNHNV and CDR2 as YYDKDF (reference sequence). Trimming stripped 1 base from V and 0 bases from J, with 4 bases between.

V gene TRBV13 combines with J gene TRBJ1-1; TRBD1 matches 8 bases. Germline V gene sequence: CDR1 PRHDT, CDR2 FYEKMQ (reference sequence). J was trimmed by 5 bases and V by 1 base; bases with no gene match: 6. The CDR3 loop spans 15 amino acids. The CDR3 sequence: CASSLVGQGGTEAFF. DNA for the CDR3: TGTGCCAGCAGCTTAGTAGGACAGGGAGGAACTGAAGCTTTCTTT.

The chain links TRBV5-1 to TRBJ2-7; TRBD1 matches 8 bases. V dropped 0 bases and J dropped 6; count of bases not matched to a gene: 11. This CDR3 comprises 16 residues. Germline V lookup: CDR1 SGHRS, CDR2 YFSETQ. In DNA form, the CDR3 reads TGCGCCAGCAGCTTGGTGGTTCCGAGACAGGGGAGCGAGCAGTACTTC. This translates into CASSLVVPRQGSEQYF.

The chain combines TRBV27 with TRBJ2-7; 8 bases line up with TRBD1. The junction had 12 bases not matched to a gene; V was cut back by 5 bases and J by 3 bases. In germline, CDR1 is MNHEY, CDR2 SMNVEV (reference sequence). The CDR3 consists of 16 residues. CDR3 region: CASSPSPDRGDYEQYF. CDR3 sequence (DNA): TGTGCCAGCAGTCCCTCACCCGACAGGGGAGACTACGAGCAGTACTTC.